This entry lists 32 T cell receptor beta chains sequenced from one sample in a study of cytomegalovirus exposure and HLA in healthy donors. Here immunoSEQ multiplex PCR was the method, and the copy in TCRdb shows in-frame clones only, minus some. The sample comprises about 73,000 clones, around 96% of which are singletons, and 3% to 3.5% rests with the top ten. Input material: PBMCs. The source is a man between 18 and 29 years old in good health and CMV-seronegative.

V usage is TRBV6-1 and J usage is TRBJ2-5, with 12 bases lining up with TRBD2. Germline V gives CDR1 MNHNS, CDR2 SASEGT. V lost 1 base to trimming and J lost 10 bases; unmatched junction nucleotides: 7. CDR3 length: 15 residues. The CDR3, as DNA: TGTGCCAGCAGTGAAGTGGCTAGCGGGGGGGGGAGCCAGTACTTC. Translation: CASSEVASGGGSQYF.

The chain links TRBV7-9 to TRBJ1-1, with TRBD1 matching 9 bases. The germline CDR1 and CDR2 sequences are SEHNR and FQNEAQ (reference sequence). Trimming cost V 3 bases and J 4 bases; bases outside gene matches: 6. The CDR3 runs to 15 residues. CDR3: CASSFVGQGFTEAFF. The CDR3 nucleotides read TGTGCCAGCAGCTTCGTGGGACAGGGATTCACTGAAGCTTTCTTT.

This rearrangement joins TRBV5-1 to TRBJ2-7; D is possibly TRBD1 (6 bases). In germline, CDR1 is SGHRS, CDR2 YFSETQ. Trimming pared 4 bases from V and 2 bases from J, leaving 13 bases between. The CDR3 consists of 14 residues. The CDR3 DNA reads TGCGCCAGCAGCCCGTTTGAGGGGGCCTACGAGCAGTACTTC. Translation: CASSPFEGAYEQYF.

This clone came up once. The chain couples TRBV6-5 to TRBJ1-5, with 8 bases matching TRBD1. Per germline, CDR1 MNHEY and CDR2 SVGAGI. J gave up 8 bases and V 0 bases, and 0 bases lay outside the gene matches. This CDR3 has 13 residues. CDR3 sequence (DNA): TGTGCCAGCAGTTACTCGACAGGGGAGCCCCAGCATTTT. Protein sequence: CASSYSTGEPQHF.

In DNA, the CDR3 is TGTGCCAGCAGCGCTGTAGCCGCGGACGGGGAGCTGTTTTTT. It yields the protein CASSAVAADGELFF. This rearrangement joins TRBV9 to TRBJ2-2; D unresolved. Germline V gene lookup returns CDR1 SGDLS and CDR2 YYNGEE. The V end lost 3 bases, the J end lost 7 bases, and 13 bases lay between the germline ends. The CDR3 consists of 14 residues.

This clone showed up just once. This chain uses TRBV28 with TRBJ2-2; D is uncertain. The CDR3 is made up of 14 amino acids. V dropped 7 bases and J dropped 0 bases, with 9 bases sitting between them. Germline-derived CDR1 and CDR2 are MDHEN and SYDVKM. The CDR3: CASTDLANTGELFF. CDR3 bases: TGTGCCAGCACAGATCTCGCGAACACCGGGGAGCTGTTTTTT.

The chain uses TRBV27 and TRBJ2-7; 14 bases are a match to TRBD2. After removal of 6 bases from V and 0 bases from J, the junction contained 4 bases not matched to a gene. The CDR3 has 16 residues. The germline CDR1 and CDR2 sequences are MNHEY and SMNVEV (reference sequence). The CDR3: CASRGLAGASSYEQYF. Here the CDR3 DNA reads TGTGCCAGCAGGGGACTAGCGGGGGCAAGCTCCTACGAGCAGTACTTC.

The chain joins TRBV5-5 to TRBJ2-7; 8 nucleotides agree with TRBD1. V gave up 5 bases and J gave up 5 bases; unmatched junction bases: 6. CDR1 and CDR2 from the germline V gene are SGHKS and YYEKEE (reference sequence). The CDR3 covers 13 residues. The CDR3 loop reads CASRSDRADEQYF. CDR3 sequence (DNA): TGTGCCAGCAGGTCGGACAGGGCTGACGAGCAGTACTTC.

This sequence joins TRBV27 and TRBJ2-1, with TRBD1 identical over 7 bases. V lost 6 bases to trimming and J lost 3 bases; unmatched junction nucleotides: 8. CDR1 MNHEY and CDR2 SMNVEV come from the germline V gene (reference sequence). This CDR3 spans 15 amino acids. The CDR3 DNA is TGTGCCAGCAGATCGTACGGGACAGACTACAATGAGCAGTTCTTC. As protein: CASRSYGTDYNEQFF.

V and J are TRBV29-1 and TRBJ1-2; D might be TRBD1 (6 bases). CDR3 size: 14 residues. Germline V gene data show CDR1 as SQVTM and CDR2 as ANQGSEA. Trimming removed 3 bases at V and 3 bases at J, with 14 bases between. CDR3 residues: CSVEYRVLDYGYTF. The CDR3 DNA follows: TGCAGCGTTGAGTACAGGGTATTAGACTATGGCTACACCTTC.

The chain employs TRBV27 and TRBJ1-2; maybe TRBD1 (5 bases). Germline V gives CDR1 MNHEY, CDR2 SMNVEV (reference sequence). This CDR3 has 16 amino acids. With 6 bases removed from V and 4 bases from J, the gap between germline ends came to 21 bases. The CDR3 loop reads CASSPDIPNTGYGYTF. In nucleotides, the CDR3 is TGTGCCAGCAGCCCGGACATTCCAAACACGGGCTATGGCTACACCTTC.

CDR3 protein: CASSIWTGGNQPQHF. The CDR3 DNA reads as TGTGCCAGTAGTATTTGGACAGGTGGCAATCAGCCCCAGCATTTT. The chain joins TRBV19 to TRBJ1-5; 7 positions match TRBD1. Germline V lookup: CDR1 LNHDA, CDR2 SQIVND (reference sequence). CDR3 length: 15 amino acids. V lost 3 bases and J lost 2; bases outside the gene matches: 4.

J is TRBJ1-6 and V is TRBV30; D perhaps matches TRBD1 (5 bases). Germline CDR1 is GTSNPN and CDR2 is SVGIG (reference sequence). V was shortened by 0 bases and J by 5 bases, with 14 bases between the two germline ends. This CDR3 has 16 residues. Here the CDR3 reads CAWSVFRDFDNSPLHF. CDR3 nucleotide sequence: TGTGCCTGGAGTGTCTTCCGGGACTTCGATAATTCACCCCTCCACTTT. Combining the CDR3 with reference TRBV30 and TRBJ1-6 gives the whole variable domain SQTIHQWPATLVQPVGSPLSLECTVEGTSNPNLYWYRQAAGRGLQLLFYSVGIGQISSEVPQNLSASRPQDRQFILSSKKLLLSDSGFYLCAWSVFRDFDNSPLHFGNGTRLTVT.

This clone has just one count. The J gene is TRBJ1-2, the V gene TRBV7-2; 9 nucleotides align to TRBD1. This CDR3 is 17 amino acids long. V shed 1 base and J 2 bases; nucleotides not matched to a gene: 8. Per the germline V gene, CDR1 is SGHTA and CDR2 is FQGNSA. CDR3: CASSLEGPGTGNYGYTF. CDR3 DNA: TGTGCCAGCAGCTTAGAGGGTCCCGGGACAGGGAACTATGGCTACACCTTC.

The chain joins TRBV7-2 to TRBJ2-7, with unresolved D. Germline loops: CDR1 SGHTA, CDR2 FQGNSA. CDR3 length: 14 amino acids. Trimming cost V 1 base and J 4 bases, with 11 bases left between them. The CDR3 here is CASSLGVPGYEQYF. CDR3 in DNA: TGTGCCAGCAGCTTAGGGGTTCCGGGTTACGAGCAGTACTTC. The whole variable domain, filled in from reference TRBV7-2 and TRBJ2-7, reads GAGVSQSPSNKVTEKGKDVELRCDPISGHTALYWYRQSLGQGLEFLIYFQGNSAPDKSGLPSDRFSAERTGGSVSTLTIQRTQQEDSAVYLCASSLGVPGYEQYFGPGTRLTVT.

V gene TRBV9 combines with J gene TRBJ2-1; 9 bases agree with TRBD2. This CDR3 has 15 residues. Unmatched junction bases numbered 4, after V lost 4 bases and J lost 2 bases. Germline V gene data show CDR1 as SGDLS and CDR2 as YYNGEE. The CDR3 sequence is CASSPSGGPYNEQFF. The CDR3 nucleotides read TGTGCCAGCAGCCCCAGCGGGGGGCCCTACAATGAGCAGTTCTTC.

This chain connects TRBV7-9 to TRBJ1-1; D ambiguous. This CDR3 contains 14 residues. Germline values: CDR1 SEHNR, CDR2 FQNEAQ (reference sequence). Trimming cost V 1 base and J 3 bases, with 9 bases left between them. CDR3 sequence reads: CASSLVEGDTEAFF. As DNA, the CDR3 is TGTGCCAGCAGCTTAGTTGAGGGAGACACTGAAGCTTTCTTT.

The genes are TRBV27 and TRBJ1-2; TRBD1 agrees at 9 bases. The trim removed 6 bases at V and 6 bases at J, leaving 5 bases unmatched. The CDR3 covers 13 residues. In germline, CDR1 is MNHEY, CDR2 SMNVEV (reference sequence). DNA of the CDR3: TGTGCCAGCAGCGCGACAGGGGGGGATGGCTACACCTTC. Encoded protein: CASSATGGDGYTF.

V gene TRBV5-8 combines with J gene TRBJ1-1, with 7 bases fitting TRBD1. CDR1 and CDR2 from the germline V gene are SGHTS and YDEGEE. The ends lost 5 bases at V and 0 bases at J; junction bases unmatched: 10. The CDR3 totals 16 residues. The CDR3 loop reads CASRMWDRVLNTEAFF. The CDR3 region has the DNA TGTGCCAGCAGGATGTGGGACAGAGTTCTGAACACTGAAGCTTTCTTT.

CDR3 DNA sequence: TGTGCCAGCAGCAGTGAGGAGGAGACCCAGTACTTC. This sequence encodes CASSSEEETQYF. The V gene is TRBV11-2, the J gene TRBJ2-5; no clear D. The CDR3 has 12 amino acids. Germline-derived CDR1 and CDR2 are SGHAT and FQNNGV. V was cut by 5 bases and J by 5 bases, with 9 bases left in between.

V and J are TRBV5-6 and TRBJ1-1; no clear D gene. Germline V CDR1 and CDR2: SGHDT, YYEEEE. V was clipped by 3 bases and J by 6 bases, with 18 bases between them. This CDR3 is built from 15 residues. The CDR3 coding sequence is TGTGCCAGCAGCTACAGACCGGCCCTGGAGGCTGAAGCTTTCTTT. This gives the protein CASSYRPALEAEAFF.

The gene calls are TRBV6-1 and TRBJ2-7; 8 bases fit TRBD1. The J segment lost 2 bases and the V segment lost 6 bases, leaving 3 bases of the junction unmatched. The CDR3 has 13 amino acids. The germline CDR1 and CDR2 sequences are MNHNS and SASEGT. The CDR3, as DNA: TGTGCCAGCAGCCCGACAGGGGCCTACGAGCAGTACTTC. This translates into CASSPTGAYEQYF.

V is TRBV9 and J is TRBJ2-5, with D possibly TRBD1 on 5 matching bases. Deletions cut 1 base from V and 5 bases from J, with 18 bases between. Germline CDR1 and CDR2: SGDLS and YYNGEE. The CDR3 contains 16 residues. The CDR3 sequence is CASSVSIGAPEETQYF. The CDR3 coding sequence is TGTGCCAGCAGCGTAAGCATTGGGGCACCTGAGGAGACCCAGTACTTC.

The chain employs TRBV7-9 and TRBJ2-5; possible D gene TRBD2, 5 bases. From germline, CDR1 is SEHNR and CDR2 FQNEAQ (reference sequence). This CDR3 has 12 residues. The V and J ends lost 5 bases and 10 bases respectively, with 14 bases between them. The CDR3 here is CASSPRLGDQYF. The CDR3, as DNA: TGTGCCAGCAGCCCCCGACTCGGGGACCAGTACTTC.

The CDR3, as DNA: TGTGCCAGCAGCTTAGATGCCTCTATGAGCTCTGGAAACACCATATATTTT. This gives the protein CASSLDASMSSGNTIYF. This rearrangement joins TRBV11-2 to TRBJ1-3; D not resolved. CDR3 size: 17 residues. V shed 0 bases and J shed 0 bases, with 12 bases lying between them. Germline V CDR1 and CDR2: SGHAT, FQNNGV.

This chain links TRBV5-1 with TRBJ1-1; D might be TRBD1 (5 bases). CDR3 length: 13 amino acids. V was shortened by 3 bases and J by 10 bases, with 16 bases between the two germline ends. Germline V gives CDR1 SGHRS, CDR2 YFSETQ. The CDR3 sequence: CASSSGGGGRAFF. DNA for the CDR3: TGCGCCAGCAGCTCCGGGGGGGGAGGTCGAGCTTTCTTT.

This chain joins TRBV6-1 and TRBJ2-1; 8 bases are shared with TRBD2. This CDR3 has 13 residues. Unmatched junction bases numbered 6, after V lost 7 bases and J lost 7 bases. Germline loops: CDR1 MNHNS, CDR2 SASEGT. CDR3 sequence reads: CASTGLAPNEQFF. CDR3 nucleotides: TGTGCCAGCACCGGACTAGCACCTAATGAGCAGTTCTTC.

The rearrangement uses TRBV12-5 and TRBJ1-5; D is perhaps TRBD1 (5 bases). This CDR3 region has 20 residues. Trimming cost V 0 bases and J 0 bases, with 21 bases left between them. The germline V gene has CDR1 LGHNT and CDR2 FRNRAP. This CDR3 reads CASGLVKNMRPTDSNQPQHF. The DNA for the CDR3 is TGTGCTAGTGGTTTGGTTAAGAATATGCGACCGACAGATAGCAATCAGCCCCAGCATTTT.

The genes are TRBV7-6 and TRBJ2-3, with TRBD2 identical over 10 bases. This CDR3 is 16 amino acids long. Germline assignment: CDR1 SGHVS and CDR2 FNYEAQ. Trimming took 1 base from V and 6 from J; bases not matched to a gene: 7. The CDR3 loop reads CASSLVSGGALDTQYF. The CDR3 bases are TGTGCCAGCAGCTTAGTAAGCGGGGGGGCTCTGGATACGCAGTATTTT.

The chain joins TRBV21-1 to TRBJ2-7; TRBD2, as called in the table, went unchecked against the DNA. TRBV21-1 constitutes a pseudogene. The CDR3 is 16 residues long. The CDR3 DNA is TGTGCCAGCAGCCCCCCTTGGAGGGGAGCCGTCAACGAGCAGTACTTC. This gives the protein CASSPPWRGAVNEQYF.

This clone was counted a few times. The rearrangement joins TRBV28 to TRBJ2-7; TRBD1 agrees at 8 bases. CDR3 size: 15 residues. Germline CDR1 is MDHEN and CDR2 is SYDVKM. With 7 bases clipped from V and 1 base from J, the junction kept 9 bases outside the gene matches. CDR3 nucleotides: TGTGCCAGCATCCCCGGGACAGGAGTTTCCTACGAGCAGTACTTC. Its translation is CASIPGTGVSYEQYF.

The V gene is TRBV5-1, the J gene TRBJ1-3; D might be TRBD1 (5 bases). The CDR3 has 15 residues. Germline CDR1 SGHRS, CDR2 YFSETQ. The V gene lost 0 bases and the J gene lost 2 bases, with 9 bases spanning the gap. The DNA for the CDR3 is TGCGCCAGCAGCTTGGTAACGGGGGCTGGAAACACCATATATTTT. This sequence encodes CASSLVTGAGNTIYF.